The following is a TCR beta chain sequence with its context. Its antigen is undetermined. This record comes from a study of shared clonotypes between healthy human individuals. Study summary: Plates per donor: three CD4 naive, three CD4 memory, two CD8 naive, one CD8 memory.

The V and J ends lost 8 bases and 4 bases respectively, with 24 bases between them. Looked up from germline, CDR1 is LNHNV and CDR2 is YYDKDF (reference sequence). This CDR3 is 17 amino acids long. Here immunoSEQ multiplex PCR was the method, and the copy in TCRdb shows in-frame clones only, minus some. The sample carries a few million clones, roughly 92% recorded once. Study outcomes and limitations: Limited genetic and exposure-history diversity came from having few donors.

This receptor was taken from a man younger than 35 in good health. The chain employs TRBV15 and TRBJ1-3; TRBD1 is a possible D gene (5 bases). Material for sequencing was naive CD4+ T cells sorted from blood. Subset described: CD45RA+ positively selected. CDR3 in DNA: TGTGCCACCTTACGGTGGAATGGGGGAGTTGAGGGAAACACCATATATTTT. It codes for CATLRWNGGVEGNTIYF.